These T cell receptor beta chains were read from a single sample in a study of tumor T cells in aggressive B-cell lymphoma. TCRdb's table, derived via immunoSEQ multiplex PCR, lists solely in-frame clones and lacks some. The data show about 11,000 clones, about 88% seen once. Sample: tumor tissue. The receptors originated from an adult with diffuse large B cell lymphoma. Both conserved end residues are part of each CDR3. A D gene is named only where the DNA matches it firmly. Clone size is shown for a subset of rows, as once, few, many or a class of expanded clone.

CDR3nt	CDR3aa	v_gene	j_gene	d_gene	abundance
TGTGCCAGCAGTTACCGCTTGGGACAGGGTAGGCACGAGCAGTACTTC	CASSYRLGQGRHEQYF	TRBV6-5	TRBJ2-7	TRBD1	.
TGTGCCTCTCTTAACACCGGGGAGCTGTTTTTT	CASLNTGELFF	TRBV6-1	TRBJ2-2	.	.
TGTGCCAGCAGCTCAGGACTAGCGGGGGTAGAGACCCAGTACTTC	CASSSGLAGVETQYF	TRBV7-7	TRBJ2-5	TRBD2	once
TGTGCCAGCAGTTTCCTGACAGCTCGGCAGCCCCAGCATTTT	CASSFLTARQPQHF	TRBV28	TRBJ1-5	.	.
TGTGCCAGCAGCTTGGAGCGGGACTGGGGCACAGATACGCAGTATTTT	CASSLERDWGTDTQYF	TRBV5-6	TRBJ2-3	TRBD2	.
TGTGCCACCAGTGTAGGGACCGGGACTGCCTCGGAGACCCAGTACTTC	CATSVGTGTASETQYF	TRBV19	TRBJ2-5	.	few
TGTGCCAGCAGCTTCCCGGGACAGGGCTACGAGCAGTACTTC	CASSFPGQGYEQYF	TRBV7-8	TRBJ2-7	TRBD1	once
TGTGCCAGCAGCGGACTAGCGAGAGGCCCCAATGAGCAGTTCTTC	CASSGLARGPNEQFF	TRBV9	TRBJ2-1	TRBD2	.
TGTGCCAGCAGCCACCGTGGGACTAGCGGTAACAATGAGCAGTTCTTC	CASSHRGTSGNNEQFF	TRBV4-2	TRBJ2-1	TRBD2	once
TGTGCCAGCAGCCAACGAACTAGCGGGACCTACAATGAGCAGTTCTTC	CASSQRTSGTYNEQFF	TRBV4-2	TRBJ2-1	TRBD2	.
TGTGCCAGCAGTCTCTCCGGGACTCTGGTAGAGACCCAGTACTTC	CASSLSGTLVETQYF	TRBV27	TRBJ2-5	.	.
TGTGCCAGTAGTAACCGGCAGGGGTACGAGCAGTACTTC	CASSNRQGYEQYF	TRBV19	TRBJ2-7	.	.
TGCGCCAGCAGCTTGGGGGGACTAGCGGGAGGGCCGACAGATACGCAGTATTTT	CASSLGGLAGGPTDTQYF	TRBV5-1	TRBJ2-3	TRBD2	.
TGTGCCAGCAGCTTATATGACGAGCAGTACTTC	CASSLYDEQYF	TRBV7-9	TRBJ2-7	.	.
TGTGCCACCACTAGCGGGAGCGTATCAGATACGCAGTATTTT	CATTSGSVSDTQYF	TRBV2	TRBJ2-3	TRBD2	.
TGTGCCAGTAGTAAAGGGGGACGGATTAGGGATACGCAGTATTTT	CASSKGGRIRDTQYF	TRBV19	TRBJ2-3	.	.
TGTGCGAGTCGGGGGACGGGTAGCAATCAGCCCCAGCATTTT	CASRGTGSNQPQHF	TRBV27	TRBJ1-5	.	.
TGTGCCAGCAGTCGGGGTCTAGCGATAGTGAATGAGCAGTTCTTC	CASSRGLAIVNEQFF	TRBV6-5	TRBJ2-1	.	.
TGTGCCAGCAGCTTGGCCCGGGACAGCTATGGCTACACCTTC	CASSLARDSYGYTF	TRBV5-6	TRBJ1-2	TRBD1	.
TGTGCCAGCAGCTTCCGTAGCGGGAGGGGGAATGAGCAGTTCTTC	CASSFRSGRGNEQFF	TRBV7-2	TRBJ2-1	TRBD2	.
TGTGCCAGCTCACCACCTCCGGTGTGGAATGAGCAGTTCTTC	CASSPPPVWNEQFF	TRBV18	TRBJ2-1	.	.
TGTGCCTGGGGGAGGGGGGTCAATCAGCCCCAGCATTTT	CAWGRGVNQPQHF	TRBV30	TRBJ1-5	.	.
TGCGCCAGCAGATTGGACAGCTCCTACAATGAGCAGTTCTTC	CASRLDSSYNEQFF	TRBV5-1	TRBJ2-1	.	.
TGTGCCAGCAGTAACGAGTTAGATACGCAGTATTTT	CASSNELDTQYF	TRBV6-6	TRBJ2-3	.	.
TGTGCCAGCAGCTTAGCGGGGACCTCGGGAGCGGGAAAACCTGATACGCAGTATTTT	CASSLAGTSGAGKPDTQYF	TRBV7-9	TRBJ2-3	TRBD2	.
TGTGCCATCAGCACAGGAGATACGCAGTATTTT	CAISTGDTQYF	TRBV10-3	TRBJ2-3	.	.
TGTGCCAGCAGTTTATTTTGGGAGGGCCCGCCTGAGTACAATGAGCAGTTCTTC	CASSLFWEGPPEYNEQFF	TRBV27	TRBJ2-1	TRBD2	.
TGTGCCAGCAGTGTACAGGAACAAGAGACCCAGTACTTC	CASSVQEQETQYF	TRBV2	TRBJ2-5	.	.
TGTGCCAGCAGTACTCCCCGACAGGGTACGGAGACCCAGTACTTC	CASSTPRQGTETQYF	TRBV6-5	TRBJ2-5	TRBD1	.
TGCAGTGCCGCTCAACAGGGCGAGCAGTACTTC	CSAAQQGEQYF	TRBV20-1	TRBJ2-7	.	.
TGTGCCAGCAGCTTAGGCGCGAGGAGGAACACCGGGGAGCTGTTTTTT	CASSLGARRNTGELFF	TRBV13	TRBJ2-2	.	.
TGTGCCAGCAGCTTGCAGGGGGTCTTCTACAATGAGCAGTTCTTC	CASSLQGVFYNEQFF	TRBV7-2	TRBJ2-1	TRBD1	once
TGTGCCACCAGCAGGGATCGGACTAGCGGAAACACCGGGGAGCTGTTTTTT	CATSRDRTSGNTGELFF	TRBV15	TRBJ2-2	TRBD2	.
TGCGCCAGCAGCTTGGACCCGGGAAGCGGGTTCTACGAGCAGTACTTC	CASSLDPGSGFYEQYF	TRBV5-1	TRBJ2-7	.	.
TGTGCCAGCAGCTTGTATACTAGCGGAAGCAATGAGCAGTTCTTC	CASSLYTSGSNEQFF	TRBV5-4	TRBJ2-1	TRBD2	.
TGTGCCAGCAGCCACAGGGAGACTGAAGCTTTCTTT	CASSHRETEAFF	TRBV6-6	TRBJ1-1	.	.
TGCGCCAGCAGCCAAGATTTGTCCGTTCTCTACGAGCAGTACTTC	CASSQDLSVLYEQYF	TRBV4-1	TRBJ2-7	.	.
TGCGCCAGCAGCTTGGCCCAGCGGGCGGGGACTAGCGGGGGAGATACGCAGTATTTT	CASSLAQRAGTSGGDTQYF	TRBV5-1	TRBJ2-3	TRBD2	.
TGTGCCAGCAGACGAACCGGGACAGGGAATGAAAAACTGTTTTTT	CASRRTGTGNEKLFF	TRBV6-5	TRBJ1-4	TRBD1	.
TGCGCCAGCAGCCGAGGGACAGGGGCGGGGTACGAGCAGTACTTC	CASSRGTGAGYEQYF	TRBV4-3	TRBJ2-7	TRBD1	.
TGCAGTGCCCCAAGGGGGGGTGAAGCTTTCTTT	CSAPRGGEAFF	TRBV20-1	TRBJ1-1	.	few
TGTGCCAGCTCACCCCCGGGACAAGCTGGAAACACCATATATTTT	CASSPPGQAGNTIYF	TRBV18	TRBJ1-3	.	.
TGTGCCAGTAGTATAGGATTCGATGACAGGGGTCTTGAGACCCAGTACTTC	CASSIGFDDRGLETQYF	TRBV19	TRBJ2-5	TRBD1	once
TGTGCCAGCAGTTTTGAGGGACAGGGAGTACCTGGGGCCAACGTCCTGACTTTC	CASSFEGQGVPGANVLTF	TRBV28	TRBJ2-6	TRBD1	few
TGTGCCAGCAGTTTAATTTGGCTCCCCCTCCCAGATACGCAGTATTTT	CASSLIWLPLPDTQYF	TRBV28	TRBJ2-3	.	.
TGTGCCAGCAGCTTAGGTGTGGCTAGCGGAGAGCAGTACTTC	CASSLGVASGEQYF	TRBV11-2	TRBJ2-7	TRBD2	few
TGTGCCAGCAGTAAATCTAGCGGGACTCCCTCCTACGAGCAGTACTTC	CASSKSSGTPSYEQYF	TRBV28	TRBJ2-7	TRBD2	.
TGTGCCAGTAGTATCGGACTTGCAGGTCCCCAGCATTTT	CASSIGLAGPQHF	TRBV19	TRBJ1-5	.	.
TGTGCCAGCAGATCCGGACAGGGGAGGGGCGGGGAGCTGTTTTTT	CASRSGQGRGGELFF	TRBV6-5	TRBJ2-2	TRBD1	.
TGTGCCAGCAGTTTACTTAATGAGCAGTTCTTC	CASSLLNEQFF	TRBV27	TRBJ2-1	.	.
TGTGCCAGCAGCCCGTGGCGGGAGGGCATTCAATACAATGAGCAGTTCTTC	CASSPWREGIQYNEQFF	TRBV7-6	TRBJ2-1	TRBD2	.
TGTGCCAGCAGCTATCCGGGGAATTCACCCCTCCACTTT	CASSYPGNSPLHF	TRBV11-2	TRBJ1-6	.	.
TGCGCCAGCAGCCAAGCCCGACTAGCGGGAGGGGATGAGCAGTTCTTC	CASSQARLAGGDEQFF	TRBV4-1	TRBJ2-1	TRBD2	.
TGCGCCAGCAGCCAAGTTTGGGCTCCGAGCTCCTACAATGAGCAGTTCTTC	CASSQVWAPSSYNEQFF	TRBV4-1	TRBJ2-1	.	.